These T cell receptor beta chains were read from a single sample in a study of T cell repertoires in cytomegalovirus infection. TCRdb re-called the reads with MiXCR, one entry per CDR3 protein. The data show roughly 250,000 distinct CDR3 sequences, 12% seen once. Sequencing was performed on PBMCs. All receptors come from a human donor in good health (CMV status not recorded). Some clones in this sample may be carry-over from other donors' samples. Both conserved end residues are part of each CDR3. D genes are given only for firm matches. Expanded clones are given a class, and other clones once, few, many or no size at all.

>TRBV10-3|TRBD1|many|16|TRBJ2-5
TGTGCCATCAGTGAGTCCGGGACAGGGGCCCGGGAGACCCAGTACTTC
CAISESGTGARETQYF
>TRBV28|TRBD1|NA|13|TRBJ1-4
TGTGCCAGCGTAGGGACAGGTGTTGAAAAACTGTTTTTT
CASVGTGVEKLFF
>TRBV28|NA|many|16|TRBJ2-6
TGTGCCAGCAGTTTGGTCTTCAGCTCTGGGGCCAACGTCCTGACTTTC
CASSLVFSSGANVLTF
>TRBV7-2|TRBD2|many|16|TRBJ2-2
TGTGCCAGCAGCTTCGGACTAGCGGGAGGAGGCGGGGAGCTGTTTTTT
CASSFGLAGGGGELFF
>TRBV29-1|NA|NA|16|TRBJ1-3
TGCAGCGCGGAGGGAGGGAAGGGGATCGGTGGAAACACCATATATTTT
CSAEGGKGIGGNTIYF
>TRBV7-2|NA|many|15|TRBJ2-7
TGTGCCAGCAGCTCACGAAGGGGAGGCACCTACGAGCAGTACTTC
CASSSRRGGTYEQYF
>TRBV7-2|TRBD2|many|18|TRBJ2-7
TGTGCCAGCAGCTCCAGGACTAGCGGGAGGGGTCGGACCTACGAGCAGTACTTC
CASSSRTSGRGRTYEQYF
>TRBV5-6|NA|many|13|TRBJ2-7
TGTGCCAGCAGCTTGGTGGCGTTCTACGAGCAGTACTTC
CASSLVAFYEQYF
>TRBV29-1|TRBD1|NA|13|TRBJ1-1
TGCAGCGTTGAAGGGACAGGGGGCACTGAAGCTTTCTTT
CSVEGTGGTEAFF
>TRBV4-3|NA|many|14|TRBJ1-1
TGCGCCAGCAGCCGGACAGTATTGAACACTGAAGCTTTCTTT
CASSRTVLNTEAFF
>TRBV7-2|TRBD2|many|15|TRBJ2-7
TGTGCCAGCAGCCCCTACGGGAGGACCCGCAACGAGCAGTACTTC
CASSPYGRTRNEQYF
>TRBV20-1|NA|few|14|TRBJ1-2
TGCAGTGCTGACGGACGCTTTCCTAACTATGGCTACACCTTC
CSADGRFPNYGYTF
>TRBV12-5|NA|few|14|TRBJ1-4
TGTGCTAGTGGTTTGGGGACATCGAATGAAAAACTGTTTTTT
CASGLGTSNEKLFF
>TRBV28|NA|NA|14|TRBJ2-7
TGTGCCAGCAAACCTACCGGGGGCACCTACGAGCAGTACTTC
CASKPTGGTYEQYF
>TRBV7-9|NA|many|13|TRBJ1-2
TGTGCCAGCAGCCCGGGGGAGGGGGATGGCTACACCTTC
CASSPGEGDGYTF
>TRBV6-2/TRBV6-3|TRBD1|few|15|TRBJ1-1
TGTGCCAGCAGTTACCACGGACAGGGGGACACTGAAGCTTTCTTT
CASSYHGQGDTEAFF
>TRBV5-1|NA|few|17|TRBJ2-3
TGCGCCAGCAGCTCCCTAATTGGGCCCGCTAGCACAGATACGCAGTATTTT
CASSSLIGPASTDTQYF
>TRBV29-1|TRBD1|NA|14|TRBJ2-3
TGCAGCGTTGCCGGACAGGGGGGGACAGATACGCAGTATTTT
CSVAGQGGTDTQYF
>TRBV7-2|NA|many|16|TRBJ2-4
TGTGCCAGCAGCTGGGGGGGAATCCGAGGGGGAAACATTCAGTACTTC
CASSWGGIRGGNIQYF
>TRBV7-6|NA|NA|16|TRBJ2-1
TGTGCCAGCAGCTTAGCTGGGGAGCCCGGCTACAATGAGCAGTTCTTC
CASSLAGEPGYNEQFF
>TRBV18|NA|many|15|TRBJ2-7
TGTGCCAGCTCACCACCGAGCGGGCGGGCCTACGAGCAGTACTTC
CASSPPSGRAYEQYF
>TRBV7-2|NA|few|14|TRBJ1-2
TGTGCCAGCAGCTCGACCCCTACGGACTATGGCTACACCTTC
CASSSTPTDYGYTF
>TRBV14|NA|NA|15|TRBJ2-3
TGTGCCAGCAGCCTTTGGACGGGAAGCACAGATACGCAGTATTTT
CASSLWTGSTDTQYF
>TRBV28|NA|NA|9|TRBJ2-1
TGTGCCAGCGGGAGTCAGCAGTTCTTC
CASGSQQFF
>TRBV7-2|NA|many|14|TRBJ2-2
TGTGCCAGCAGCTTCGACAGGTACACCGGGGAGCTGTTTTTT
CASSFDRYTGELFF
>TRBV29-1|TRBD1|few|13|TRBJ2-3
TGCAGCGCCCGACAGGGGACCCCAGATACGCAGTATTTT
CSARQGTPDTQYF
>TRBV28|NA|many|12|TRBJ1-5
TGTGCCAGCAGTTTTGCGGTTCAGCCCCAGCATTTT
CASSFAVQPQHF
>TRBV7-2|NA|many|16|TRBJ1-3
TGTGCCAGCAGCTTAGCGGGGACCCGGGCTGGAAACACCATATATTTT
CASSLAGTRAGNTIYF
>TRBV7-2|NA|many|14|TRBJ1-1
TGTGCCAGCAGCTTAGGGGCAGGTCCTACTGAAGCTTTCTTT
CASSLGAGPTEAFF
>TRBV19|NA|many|14|TRBJ2-5
TGTGCCAGTAGTATACGCGGACTTGCAGAGACCCAGTACTTC
CASSIRGLAETQYF
>TRBV4-2|TRBD2|NA|15|TRBJ2-1
TGTGCCAGCAGCCCTGAGGAGCGGGAATACAATGAGCAGTTCTTC
CASSPEEREYNEQFF
>TRBV28|TRBD2|many|17|TRBJ2-2
TGTGCCAGCAGTTCAGGACTAGCGGGAGGGTTAACCGGGGAGCTGTTTTTT
CASSSGLAGGLTGELFF
>TRBV7-2|NA|NA|17|TRBJ2-6
TGTGCCAGCAGCTTAGGGGGAAGTAGCTCTGGGGCCAACGTCCTGACTTTC
CASSLGGSSSGANVLTF
>TRBV7-2|NA|many|15|TRBJ2-7
TGTGCCAGCAGCAAAATTACGTTAGGAGCCTACGAGCAGTACTTC
CASSKITLGAYEQYF
>TRBV7-2|NA|many|14|TRBJ1-1
TGTGCCAGCAGCTTGTATCACAGGAACACTGAAGCTTTCTTT
CASSLYHRNTEAFF
>TRBV12-3/TRBV12-4|NA|many|15|TRBJ1-2
TGTGCCAGCAGCTCCTCGCTCCGAGTACAGAATGGCTACACCTTC
CASSSSLRVQNGYTF
>TRBV4-2|NA|few|17|TRBJ2-5
TGTGCCAGCAGCCAAGATCGCCTTGGACTAAAGGGGGAGACCCAGTACTTC
CASSQDRLGLKGETQYF
>TRBV2|NA|many|12|TRBJ2-5
TGTGCCAGCAGCGGGATAGCCGAGACCCAGTACTTC
CASSGIAETQYF
>TRBV6-1|NA|many|15|TRBJ1-1
TGTGCCAGCAGTTCTCTGGCCGGGACCGCAAAGAGGGCTTTCTTT
CASSSLAGTAKRAFF
>TRBV2|NA|few|13|TRBJ1-2
TGTGCCAGCAGTGTGGGGAGAAACTATGGCTACACCTTC
CASSVGRNYGYTF
>TRBV7-9|NA|many|14|TRBJ1-2
TGTGCCAGCAGCTTAGGGCTGGGATCCTATGGCTACACCTTC
CASSLGLGSYGYTF
>TRBV6-6|TRBD1|NA|17|TRBJ2-6
TGTGCCAGCAGTTTGACAGGGTCCCCATCTGGGGCCAACGTCCTGACTTTC
CASSLTGSPSGANVLTF